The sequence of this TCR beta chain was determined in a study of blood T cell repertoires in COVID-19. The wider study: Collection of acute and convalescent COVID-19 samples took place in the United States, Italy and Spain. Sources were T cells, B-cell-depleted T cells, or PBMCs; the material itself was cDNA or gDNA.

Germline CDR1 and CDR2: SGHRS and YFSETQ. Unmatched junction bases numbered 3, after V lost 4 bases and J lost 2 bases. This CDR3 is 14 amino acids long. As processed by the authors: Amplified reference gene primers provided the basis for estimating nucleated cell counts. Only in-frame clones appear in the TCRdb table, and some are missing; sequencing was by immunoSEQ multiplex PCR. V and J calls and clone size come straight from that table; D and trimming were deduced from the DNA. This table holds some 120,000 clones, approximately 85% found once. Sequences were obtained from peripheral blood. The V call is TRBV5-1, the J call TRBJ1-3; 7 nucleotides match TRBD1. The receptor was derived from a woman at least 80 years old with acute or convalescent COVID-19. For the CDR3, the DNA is TGCGCCAGCAGCCCGGACAGGCCTGGAAACACCATATATTTT. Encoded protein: CASSPDRPGNTIYF.